Each of the 18 T cell receptor beta chains below was sequenced from the same sample in a study of blood T cell repertoires in COVID-19. The table came from immunoSEQ multiplex PCR; TCRdb's copy has only in-frame clones and leaves some out. The sample lists 90,000 to 130,000 clones, 82% occurring once. Material for sequencing was peripheral blood. These receptors were taken from a man in his 70s with acute or convalescent COVID-19.

The chain employs TRBV29-1 and TRBJ1-5, with D perhaps matching TRBD1 (6 bases). Germline V CDR1 and CDR2: SQVTM, ANQGSEA. The V end lost 4 bases, the J end lost 4 bases, and 11 bases lay between the germline ends. The CDR3 is made up of 13 amino acids. For the CDR3, the DNA is TGCAGCGTTGGGGGGGGCCAAAATCAGCCCCAGCATTTT. It yields the protein CSVGGGQNQPQHF.

The chain combines TRBV6-5 with TRBJ2-3, with TRBD1 matching over 7 bases. The CDR3 has 15 amino acids. V lost 2 bases to trimming and J lost 3 bases; unmatched junction nucleotides: 5. Germline assignment: CDR1 MNHEY and CDR2 SVGAGI. The chain's CDR3 is CASSYRQGRTDTQYF. CDR3 bases: TGTGCCAGCAGTTACCGACAGGGAAGGACAGATACGCAGTATTTT.

A single count supports this clone. The rearrangement links TRBV18 to TRBJ2-5; D may be TRBD1 (6 bases). The CDR3 totals 13 residues. V was pared by 6 bases and J by 3 bases, with 11 bases between. CDR1 and CDR2 (germline): KGHSH, LQKENI. This CDR3 reads CASSPGQKETQYF. The CDR3 DNA is TGTGCCAGCTCGCCCGGACAGAAAGAGACCCAGTACTTC. Variable domain in full (rest from reference TRBV18 and TRBJ2-5): NAGVMQNPRHLVRRRGQEARLRCSPMKGHSHVYWYRQLPEEGLKFMVYLQKENIIDESGMPKERFSAEFPKEGPSILRIQQVVRGDSAAYFCASSPGQKETQYFGPGTRLLVL.

This clone was counted a single time. This sequence joins TRBV5-4 and TRBJ2-3, with 8 bases lining up with TRBD2. V lost 4 bases, J lost 2 bases, and 12 bases stayed unmatched. CDR3 size: 17 residues. Germline loops: CDR1 SGHNT, CDR2 YYREEE (reference sequence). As DNA, the CDR3 is TGTGCCAGCAGCCGCTCGGGGCGGGGGGCCTCCACAGATACGCAGTATTTT. This codes for CASSRSGRGASTDTQYF.

J is TRBJ2-7 and V is TRBV5-4; TRBD1 agrees at 8 bases. With 2 bases clipped from V and 0 bases from J, the junction kept 7 bases outside the gene matches. This CDR3 comprises 16 residues. Germline values: CDR1 SGHNT, CDR2 YYREEE (reference sequence). CDR3 amino acids: CASSLPGTGSSYEQYF. The CDR3 nucleotides are TGTGCCAGCAGCTTACCCGGGACAGGTAGCTCCTACGAGCAGTACTTC. Full variable domain (missing parts from reference TRBV5-4 and TRBJ2-7): ETGVTQSPTHLIKTRGQQVTLRCSSQSGHNTVSWYQQALGQGPQFIFQYYREEENGRGNFPPRFSGLQFPNYSSELNVNALELDDSALYLCASSLPGTGSSYEQYFGPGTRLTVT.

The chain combines TRBV29-1 with TRBJ2-2, with D perhaps matching TRBD1 (6 bases). The CDR3 sequence is 12 residues long. Trimming removed 8 bases at V and 2 bases at J, with 9 bases between. The germline V gene has CDR1 SQVTM and CDR2 ANQGSEA. The CDR3 spells CSKQGNTGELFF. The CDR3 region has the DNA TGCAGCAAACAGGGCAACACCGGGGAGCTGTTTTTT.

The V gene is TRBV7-9, the J gene TRBJ1-6, with 10 bases aligning to TRBD1. The V gene end was trimmed by 4 bases and the J gene end by 9 bases; junction bases not matched to a gene: 3. Germline lookup yields CDR1 SEHNR and CDR2 FQNEAQ (reference sequence). The CDR3 is 14 residues long. The CDR3 reads CASSSGTGVSPLHF. The CDR3 nucleotides are TGTGCCAGCAGCTCCGGGACAGGGGTTTCACCCCTCCACTTT.

The rearrangement links TRBV2 to TRBJ2-4, with D uncertain. The V and J ends lost 8 bases and 2 bases respectively, with 10 bases between them. This CDR3 contains 13 residues. From germline, CDR1 is SNHLY and CDR2 FYNNEI. Written as DNA, the CDR3 is TGTGCCAGCGTCAGGAATTCCAAAAACATTCAGTACTTC. This codes for CASVRNSKNIQYF.

V gene TRBV19 combines with J gene TRBJ2-5; TRBD2 matches 11 bases. In germline, CDR1 is LNHDA, CDR2 SQIVND (reference sequence). The CDR3 is 14 residues long. With 6 bases clipped from V and 4 bases from J, the junction kept 4 bases outside the gene matches. DNA for the CDR3: TGTGCCAGTAGGTTAGCGGGAGGGAGAGAGACCCAGTACTTC. This sequence encodes CASRLAGGRETQYF.

The chain recombines TRBV2 with TRBJ2-4; D ambiguous. Germline CDR1 SNHLY, CDR2 FYNNEI. V lost 7 bases, J lost 6 bases, and 4 bases lay in between. The CDR3 sequence is 10 residues long. The chain's CDR3 is CASTGNIQYF. As DNA, the CDR3 is TGTGCCAGCACCGGAAACATTCAGTACTTC.

This clone was recorded a few times. This chain connects TRBV7-8 to TRBJ2-1, with 8 bases lining up with TRBD2. The CDR3 sequence is 17 residues long. V dropped 0 bases and J dropped 6; count of bases not matched to a gene: 10. Per the germline V gene, CDR1 is SGHVS and CDR2 is FQNEAQ. For the CDR3, the DNA is TGTGCCAGCAGCTTAGCTAGCGGGGCTCCGGCAGGCAATGAGCAGTTCTTC. It encodes CASSLASGAPAGNEQFF.

This clone was found once. The chain couples TRBV5-1 to TRBJ1-2, with 10 bases that match TRBD1. CDR1 and CDR2 (germline): SGHRS, YFSETQ. The CDR3 runs to 15 residues. The V segment lost 0 bases and the J segment 4 bases; nucleotides outside the gene matches: 3. The CDR3 is CASSLEGTGVYGYTF. In nucleotides, the CDR3 is TGCGCCAGCAGCTTGGAAGGGACAGGGGTCTATGGCTACACCTTC.

The chain combines TRBV5-1 with TRBJ2-7; no firm D call. The CDR3 is 13 amino acids. The V end was cut by 2 bases, the J end by 0 bases, with 6 bases between. Germline loops: CDR1 SGHRS, CDR2 YFSETQ. In DNA, the CDR3 is TGCGCCAGCAGCTTCCGCAGCTCCTACGAGCAGTACTTC. Its translation: CASSFRSSYEQYF.

In this sample, this clone turned up once. V is TRBV18 and J is TRBJ1-3, with 8 bases identical to TRBD1. V lost 3 bases, J lost 4 bases, and 5 bases stayed unmatched. CDR1 and CDR2 from the germline V gene are KGHSH and LQKENI. CDR3 size: 15 residues. The CDR3 sequence is CASSPRRTGGNTIYF. Here the CDR3 DNA reads TGTGCCAGCTCACCCAGGCGGACAGGGGGAAACACCATATATTTT.

This chain joins TRBV6-5 and TRBJ1-5, with D maybe TRBD1 (5 bases). Per germline, CDR1 MNHEY and CDR2 SVGAGI. Trimming left V 8 bases short and J 0 bases short, with 11 bases between. The CDR3 extends over 14 amino acids. CDR3: CASLRGSSNQPQHF. CDR3 nucleotide sequence: TGTGCCAGCTTAAGGGGTTCTAGCAATCAGCCCCAGCATTTT.

The chain recombines TRBV29-1 with TRBJ2-3, with D uncertain. The V gene lost 6 bases and the J gene lost 2 bases, with 6 bases spanning the gap. The CDR3 spans 11 residues. Germline assignment: CDR1 SQVTM and CDR2 ANQGSEA. The CDR3 here is CSVTFTDTQYF. CDR3 nucleotide sequence: TGCAGCGTGACATTCACAGATACGCAGTATTTT.

The V gene is TRBV18, the J gene TRBJ1-2; the D is unclear. This CDR3 contains 12 residues. Germline V gives CDR1 KGHSH, CDR2 LQKENI. Trimming stripped 3 bases from V and 9 bases from J, with 11 bases between. The CDR3 region has the DNA TGTGCCAGCTCACCGGGCCAGGCCCGCTACACCTTC. This encodes CASSPGQARYTF.

This clone was found a few times. The chain recombines TRBV5-1 with TRBJ1-6; D perhaps matches TRBD1 (5 bases). The length of the CDR3 is 16 residues. Per germline, CDR1 SGHRS and CDR2 YFSETQ. V lost 0 bases and J 8 bases, leaving 15 bases between the germline ends. This CDR3 reads CASSLARGHRYSPLHF. The CDR3 nucleotides are TGCGCCAGCAGCTTGGCAAGGGGCCACCGCTATTCACCCCTCCACTTT. The whole variable domain, remainder taken from reference TRBV5-1 and TRBJ1-6, is KAGVTQTPRYLIKTRGQQVTLSCSPISGHRSVSWYQQTPGQGLQFLFEYFSETQRNKGNFPGRFSGRQFSNSRSEMNVSTLELGDSALYLCASSLARGHRYSPLHFGNGTRLTVT.